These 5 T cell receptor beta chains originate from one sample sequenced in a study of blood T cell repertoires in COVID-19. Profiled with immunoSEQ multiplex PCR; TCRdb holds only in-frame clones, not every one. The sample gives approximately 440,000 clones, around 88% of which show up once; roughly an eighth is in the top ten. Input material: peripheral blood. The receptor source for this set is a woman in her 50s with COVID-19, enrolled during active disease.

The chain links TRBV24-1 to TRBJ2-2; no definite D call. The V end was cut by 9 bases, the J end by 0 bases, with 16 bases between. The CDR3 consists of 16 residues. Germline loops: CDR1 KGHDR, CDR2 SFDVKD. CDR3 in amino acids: CATGDLAGSNTGELFF. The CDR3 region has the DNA TGTGCCACCGGGGATTTGGCAGGCTCGAACACCGGGGAGCTGTTTTTT.

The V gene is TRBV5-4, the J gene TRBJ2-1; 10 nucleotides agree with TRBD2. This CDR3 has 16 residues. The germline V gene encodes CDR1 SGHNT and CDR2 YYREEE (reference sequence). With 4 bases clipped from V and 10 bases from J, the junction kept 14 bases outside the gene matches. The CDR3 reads CASSPRTSGAGGEQFF. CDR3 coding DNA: TGTGCCAGCAGCCCCCGGACTAGCGGAGCGGGAGGGGAGCAGTTCTTC.

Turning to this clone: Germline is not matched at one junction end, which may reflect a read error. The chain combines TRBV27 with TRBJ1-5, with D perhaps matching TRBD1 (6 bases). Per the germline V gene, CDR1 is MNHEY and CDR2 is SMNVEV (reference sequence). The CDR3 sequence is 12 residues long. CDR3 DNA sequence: TGTGCCAGCAGTTTTCTGGGGGCAGCCCTCCAATGG. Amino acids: CASSFLGAALQW.

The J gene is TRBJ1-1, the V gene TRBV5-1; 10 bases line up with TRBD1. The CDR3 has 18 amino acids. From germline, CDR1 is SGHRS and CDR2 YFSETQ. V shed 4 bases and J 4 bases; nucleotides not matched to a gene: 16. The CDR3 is CASSPPVNPGTGATEAFF. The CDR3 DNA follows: TGCGCCAGCAGCCCTCCCGTAAACCCCGGGACAGGGGCCACTGAAGCTTTCTTT.

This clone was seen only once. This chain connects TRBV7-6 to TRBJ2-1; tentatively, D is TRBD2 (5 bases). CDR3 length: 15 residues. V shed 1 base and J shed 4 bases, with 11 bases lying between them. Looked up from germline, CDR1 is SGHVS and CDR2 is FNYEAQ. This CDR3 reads CASSLGGGPYNEQFF. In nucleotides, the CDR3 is TGTGCCAGCAGCTTAGGAGGCGGGCCATACAATGAGCAGTTCTTC. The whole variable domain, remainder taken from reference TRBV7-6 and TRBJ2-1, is GAGVSQSPRYKVTKRGQDVALRCDPISGHVSLYWYRQALGQGPEFLTYFNYEAQQDKSGLPNDRFSAERPEGSISTLTIQRTEQRDSAMYRCASSLGGGPYNEQFFGPGTRLTVL.